This T cell receptor (beta chain) is drawn from a study of T cell repertoires in cytomegalovirus infection. Findings and limits, study-wide: HLA-C-restricted CMV-specific TCR beta clonotypes were dominant in the ex vivo response.

One entry per CDR3 protein, called by TCRdb with MiXCR from the reads. The data contain some 180,000 distinct CDR3 sequences, around 20% of them singletons. CDR3 size: 16 residues. Per germline, CDR1 MNHEY and CDR2 SVGAGI. This clonotype was counted a few times. Its antigen is as yet unknown. The junction shows a germline mismatch at one end, possibly a read error. This chain connects TRBV6-5 to TRBJ1-3; D is ambiguous. The clonotype was recovered from a human donor in good health (CMV status not recorded). Some clones in this sample may be carry-over from other donors' samples. Sequenced sample: PBMCs. The CDR3 nucleotides are TGTGCCACCAGTTACGGACTGATGAATACCCGAAACACCATATATTTT. It is translated as CATSYGLMNTRNTIYF.